A selection of T cell receptor beta chains follows, all from one sample in a study of blood T cell repertoires in COVID-19. TCRdb's table, derived via immunoSEQ multiplex PCR, lists solely in-frame clones and lacks some. The sample has 200,000 to 250,000 clones, approximately 84% seen once; the top ten hold approximately 1.9%. The sample taken for sequencing was peripheral blood. Receptors originate from a woman older than 75 with acute or convalescent COVID-19. The conserved cysteine and the conserved F or W are not part of the CDR3 here. Only part of the rows carry a size: once, few, many, or a class if the clone is expanded.

j_gene: TRBJ2-3
v_gene: TRBV30
abundance: .
CDR3aa: AWSLGGQGTDTQY

j_gene: TRBJ2-5
v_gene: TRBV29-1
abundance: once
CDR3aa: SVAGTTETQY

j_gene: TRBJ1-3
v_gene: TRBV5-1
abundance: .
CDR3aa: ASSHGTGSSGNTIY

j_gene: TRBJ1-2
v_gene: TRBV7-2
abundance: .
CDR3aa: ASSWDRGPYGYT

j_gene: TRBJ1-4
v_gene: TRBV30
abundance: .
CDR3aa: AWSGYGGYEKLF

j_gene: TRBJ1-2
v_gene: TRBV24-1
abundance: .
CDR3aa: ATSTGQGADYGYT

j_gene: TRBJ2-5
v_gene: TRBV18
abundance: once
CDR3aa: ASSPGQGFKKTQY

j_gene: TRBJ1-2
v_gene: TRBV28
abundance: .
CDR3aa: ASTTGGTRGLKDGYT

j_gene: TRBJ2-1
v_gene: TRBV7-2
abundance: .
CDR3aa: ASSILADNEQF

j_gene: TRBJ2-1
v_gene: TRBV29-1
abundance: .
CDR3aa: STLPLAGGYNEQF

j_gene: TRBJ1-5
v_gene: TRBV2
abundance: .
CDR3aa: AIQGPPGSPQH

j_gene: TRBJ1-2
v_gene: TRBV18
abundance: .
CDR3aa: ASSPDREVEYGYT

j_gene: TRBJ2-3
v_gene: TRBV28
abundance: .
CDR3aa: ASSITGTSGANTQY

j_gene: TRBJ1-1
v_gene: TRBV2
abundance: .
CDR3aa: ASSNHIWTGEMNTEAF

j_gene: TRBJ1-2
v_gene: TRBV19
abundance: few
CDR3aa: ASSNGDRGQSNYGYT

j_gene: TRBJ1-2
v_gene: TRBV5-4
abundance: .
CDR3aa: ASSWRDRPNYGYT

j_gene: TRBJ1-2
v_gene: TRBV28
abundance: .
CDR3aa: ASSYSGTGKGYT

j_gene: TRBJ1-5
v_gene: TRBV6-5
abundance: .
CDR3aa: ASRKNREINQPQH

j_gene: TRBJ1-3
v_gene: TRBV3-1/TRBV3-2
abundance: .
CDR3aa: ASSDKQDPNSIGNTIY

j_gene: TRBJ1-2
v_gene: TRBV5-1
abundance: .
CDR3aa: ASSPWTGEYGYT